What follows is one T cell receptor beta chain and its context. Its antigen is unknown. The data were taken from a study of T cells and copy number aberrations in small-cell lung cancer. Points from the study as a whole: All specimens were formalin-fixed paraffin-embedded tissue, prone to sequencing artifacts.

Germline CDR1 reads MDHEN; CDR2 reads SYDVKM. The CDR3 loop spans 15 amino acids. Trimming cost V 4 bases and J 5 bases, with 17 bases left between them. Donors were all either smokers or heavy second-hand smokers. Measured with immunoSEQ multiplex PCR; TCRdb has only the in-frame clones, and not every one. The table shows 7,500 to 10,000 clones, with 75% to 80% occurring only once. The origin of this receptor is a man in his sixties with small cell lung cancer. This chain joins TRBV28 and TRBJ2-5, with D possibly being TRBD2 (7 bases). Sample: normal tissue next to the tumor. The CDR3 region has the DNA TGTGCCAGCAGTTCCCCTCTCGGGGGGCGGGAGACCCAGTACTTC. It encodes CASSSPLGGRETQYF.